One T cell receptor beta chain is described in this entry. Germline V gene sequence: CDR1 SEHNR, CDR2 FQNEAQ (reference sequence). V lost 7 bases to trimming and J lost 1 base, with 22 bases between them. This CDR3 contains 17 residues. This sample is drawn from a study of blood T cell repertoires in COVID-19. Whole-study context: The United States, Italy and Spain were the sources of the acute and convalescent COVID-19 samples. T cells, B-cell-depleted T cells, or PBMCs provided the cDNA or gDNA that served as material.

In the authors' workflow: Amplification of reference gene primers provided the estimated nucleated cell counts. Assay used: immunoSEQ multiplex PCR; TCRdb lists only in-frame clones, some missing. That table supplies the V and J calls and clone size; D and trimming were determined from the DNA. This repertoire shows about 76,000 clones, around 90% found once; its top ten account for about a tenth. This TCR was recovered from a human donor in a cohort sampled during active COVID-19. The V call is TRBV7-9, the J call TRBJ2-5; D perhaps matches TRBD1 (6 bases). Sequenced input: peripheral blood. The CDR3 DNA follows: TGTGCCAGCATCCTTTCACCAATGGACAGCTTCCAAGAGACCCAGTACTTC. This gives the protein CASILSPMDSFQETQYF. Combining the CDR3 with reference TRBV7-9 and TRBJ2-5 gives the whole variable domain DTGVSQNPRHKITKRGQNVTFRCDPISEHNRLYWYRQTLGQGPEFLTYFQNEAQLEKSRLLSDRFSAERPKGSFSTLEIQRTEQGDSAMYLCASILSPMDSFQETQYFGPGTRLLVL.